The 24 T cell receptor beta chains below come from one sample, sequenced in a study of blood T cell repertoires in COVID-19. The data were produced by immunoSEQ multiplex PCR, yet TCRdb's version contains in-frame clones alone and is incomplete. The repertoire has under 90,000 clones, around 88% of them found once; the top ten carry over 5%. The sample was peripheral blood. Receptors originate from a man in his fifties or sixties with acute or convalescent COVID-19.

This clone occurred once. This rearrangement joins TRBV19 to TRBJ1-6; 9 nucleotides align to TRBD1. Germline values: CDR1 LNHDA, CDR2 SQIVND (reference sequence). This CDR3 has 16 amino acids. J was trimmed by 10 bases and V by 6 bases; bases with no gene match: 13. CDR3 region: CASSLEPDRGRSPLHF. The CDR3 region has the DNA TGTGCCAGTAGCCTCGAGCCGGACAGGGGAAGGTCACCCCTCCACTTT.

The genes are TRBV9 and TRBJ2-7, with 11 bases fitting TRBD2. The CDR3 extends over 15 amino acids. Per the germline V gene, CDR1 is SGDLS and CDR2 is YYNGEE. V shed 4 bases and J 4 bases; nucleotides not matched to a gene: 7. CDR3 in amino acids: CASSPIAGGLYEQYF. DNA for the CDR3: TGTGCCAGCAGCCCAATAGCGGGGGGGCTGTACGAGCAGTACTTC.

This chain connects TRBV29-1 to TRBJ1-2; the D is unclear. The CDR3 runs to 12 residues. Germline lookup yields CDR1 SQVTM and CDR2 ANQGSEA. The ends were cut back, 3 bases at V and 7 bases at J, with 12 bases in the middle. The CDR3 loop is CSVESNRGGYTF. In nucleotides, the CDR3 is TGCAGCGTTGAGTCAAACCGGGGTGGCTACACCTTC.

The chain recombines TRBV5-5 with TRBJ2-6, with TRBD1 as a possible D gene (6 bases). The V gene lost 1 base and the J gene lost 0 bases, with 14 bases spanning the gap. CDR1 and CDR2 from the germline V gene are SGHKS and YYEKEE (reference sequence). The CDR3 is 18 residues long. The CDR3 loop reads CASSLSGGGPSGANVLTF. Here the CDR3 DNA reads TGTGCCAGCAGCTTGTCTGGGGGCGGCCCCTCTGGGGCCAACGTCCTGACTTTC.

V is TRBV3-1 (or the pseudogene TRBV3-2) and J is TRBJ2-5; TRBD1 matches at 8 bases. The V segment lost 1 base and the J segment 7 bases; nucleotides outside the gene matches: 5. The length of the CDR3 is 14 residues. Germline V lookup: CDR1 LGHDT, CDR2 YNNKEL (reference sequence). CDR3 region: CASSQGTGSVTQYF. The CDR3 region has the DNA TGTGCCAGCAGCCAAGGGACAGGGAGTGTGACCCAGTACTTC.

V usage is TRBV6-5 and J usage is TRBJ2-2; 11 bases fit TRBD1. J gave up 5 bases and V 7 bases, and 6 bases lay outside the gene matches. The CDR3 totals 15 residues. In germline, CDR1 is MNHEY, CDR2 SVGAGI. The CDR3 DNA is TGTGCCAGCACTTGGGACAGGGGGGTAACCGGGGAGCTGTTTTTT. Encoded protein: CASTWDRGVTGELFF.

The V and J genes are TRBV27 and TRBJ1-2, with unresolved D. Germline-derived CDR1 and CDR2 are MNHEY and SMNVEV (reference sequence). This CDR3 has 13 amino acids. The V gene lost 2 bases and the J gene lost 0 bases, with 4 bases spanning the gap. The CDR3 here is CASSLHSNYGYTF. In nucleotides, the CDR3 is TGTGCCAGCAGTTTACACTCTAACTATGGCTACACCTTC.

V usage is TRBV11-3 and J usage is TRBJ2-2, with D possibly being TRBD2 (6 bases). This CDR3 is 14 amino acids long. Trimming took 4 bases from V and 6 from J, leaving 12 bases between them. Germline CDR1 SGHNT, CDR2 YENEEA. The CDR3 region is CASSSGGLAGELFF. CDR3 DNA: TGTGCCAGCAGCTCAGGAGGGCTGGCCGGGGAGCTGTTTTTT.

The chain carries TRBV5-1 and TRBJ2-3, with 13 bases identical to TRBD2. Trimming took 4 bases from V and 1 from J; bases not matched to a gene: 12. CDR3 size: 19 residues. Germline lookup yields CDR1 SGHRS and CDR2 YFSETQ. The CDR3 sequence is CASSTGTSGASLGTDTQYF. The CDR3 nucleotides are TGCGCCAGCAGCACCGGGACTAGCGGGGCGTCTCTCGGCACAGATACGCAGTATTTT.

The chain is built from TRBV4-3 and TRBJ2-1; 9 bases align to TRBD2. Germline CDR1 LGHNA, CDR2 YSLEER. The V segment lost 0 bases and the J segment 3 bases; nucleotides outside the gene matches: 9. The CDR3 is 18 residues long. The CDR3 sequence is CASSQDAAGGSIYNEQFF. DNA of the CDR3: TGCGCCAGCAGCCAAGACGCAGCGGGGGGATCAATCTACAATGAGCAGTTCTTC.

The chain has TRBV5-4 and TRBJ2-2; 8 positions agree with TRBD1. V was clipped by 7 bases and J by 0 bases; unmatched bases: 14. CDR3 size: 18 residues. The V gene's germline CDR1 is SGHNT and CDR2 YYREEE (reference sequence). The DNA of the CDR3 is TGTGCCAGCTCCGACAGGGGCAAGTCGTTCCCGAACACCGGGGAGCTGTTTTTT. This codes for CASSDRGKSFPNTGELFF.

The J gene is TRBJ2-7, the V gene TRBV9; D call uncertain. CDR3 length equals 14 residues. CDR1 is SGDLS and CDR2 is YYNGEE in the germline V gene. Deletions cut 0 bases from V and 7 bases from J, with 14 bases between. For the CDR3, the DNA is TGTGCCAGCAGCGTAGATGGTCAGACGGGTGAGCAGTACTTC. Residues: CASSVDGQTGEQYF.

V usage is TRBV24-1 and J usage is TRBJ2-3; possibly TRBD2 for D (6 bases). With 0 bases removed from V and 0 bases from J, the gap between germline ends came to 9 bases. Germline CDR1 is KGHDR and CDR2 is SFDVKD. The CDR3 sequence is 16 residues long. This chain's CDR3 is CATSDLRDSSTDTQYF. In DNA form, the CDR3 reads TGTGCCACCAGTGATTTGCGGGACTCTAGCACAGATACGCAGTATTTT.

The rearrangement links TRBV6-1 to TRBJ2-5; 7 nucleotides line up with TRBD2. Trimming took 6 bases from V and 7 from J; bases not matched to a gene: 17. The CDR3 totals 16 residues. Germline CDR1 is MNHNS and CDR2 is SASEGT. The CDR3 sequence is CASSEIGVSGFRTQYF. The CDR3 DNA reads TGTGCCAGCAGCGAAATCGGTGTTAGCGGGTTTAGGACCCAGTACTTC.

The V call is TRBV10-2, the J call TRBJ2-3, with D uncertain. CDR3 length equals 13 residues. Per the germline V gene, CDR1 is WSHSY and CDR2 is SAAADI. V lost 6 bases and J 5 bases, leaving 12 bases between the germline ends. The CDR3 sequence: CASSPGREDTQYF. The CDR3 DNA reads as TGCGCCAGCAGCCCAGGTCGAGAAGATACGCAGTATTTT.

The chain has TRBV5-8 and TRBJ2-1; 9 bases are shared with TRBD1. V trimming: 4 bases; J trimming: 8 bases; junction bases outside the gene matches: 10. The CDR3 extends over 15 amino acids. Per germline, CDR1 SGHTS and CDR2 YDEGEE. CDR3: CASSTSGTGYDEQFF. As DNA, the CDR3 is TGTGCCAGCAGCACATCCGGGACAGGGTATGATGAGCAGTTCTTC.

This CDR3 is CASRVRDRARTQYF. The CDR3 DNA follows: TGTGCCAGCAGAGTACGGGACAGGGCCAGGACCCAGTACTTC. The chain has TRBV6-5 and TRBJ2-5; TRBD1 matches 9 bases. Germline CDR1 is MNHEY and CDR2 is SVGAGI. J was trimmed by 7 bases and V by 6 bases; bases with no gene match: 9. The CDR3 runs to 14 residues.

The V call is TRBV2, the J call TRBJ1-2; D is undetermined. The CDR3 is made up of 13 amino acids. Germline CDR1 is SNHLY and CDR2 is FYNNEI. Trimming took off 3 bases at V and 5 bases at J, with 10 bases between the two ends. CDR3 DNA sequence: TGTGCCAGCAGTGATGGGCCAGATTATGGCTACACCTTC. This encodes CASSDGPDYGYTF. The complete variable domain, with remaining parts taken from reference TRBV2 and TRBJ1-2, reads EPEVTQTPSHQVTQMGQEVILRCVPISNHLYFYWYRQILGQKVEFLVSFYNNEISEKSEIFDDQFSVERPDGSNFTLKIRSTKLEDSAMYFCASSDGPDYGYTFGSGTRLTVV.

The chain carries TRBV7-9 and TRBJ1-1; D is unclear. CDR3 length: 13 amino acids. Germline CDR1 reads SEHNR; CDR2 reads FQNEAQ (reference sequence). Between the trimmed V and J ends, which lost 0 bases and 7 bases, there was a span of 9 bases. The CDR3 bases are TGTGCCAGCAGCTTAGCGCTACTGGTTGAAGCTTTCTTT. Translated, it gives CASSLALLVEAFF.

The chain couples TRBV6-5 to TRBJ1-1; TRBD1 matches at 8 bases. The germline CDR1 and CDR2 sequences are MNHEY and SVGAGI. After removal of 6 bases from V and 13 bases from J, the junction contained 16 bases not matched to a gene. The CDR3 spans 14 residues. CDR3 sequence (DNA): TGTGCCAGCAGGCCCACCGACAGGGGCGGACAATTTTTCTTT. As protein: CASRPTDRGGQFFF.

The genes are TRBV3-1 (or the pseudogene TRBV3-2) and TRBJ1-2; a possible D gene is TRBD1 (6 bases). The CDR3 consists of 13 residues. Germline V lookup: CDR1 LGHDT, CDR2 YNNKEL (reference sequence). The V gene lost 2 bases and the J gene lost 7 bases, with 11 bases spanning the gap. The CDR3 DNA reads TGTGCCAGCAGCCAAATTACAGGGACTGGCTACACCTTC. The encoded protein is CASSQITGTGYTF.

The rearrangement links TRBV4-3 to TRBJ1-6; D gene uncertain. Germline loops: CDR1 LGHNA, CDR2 YSLEER. Trimming cost V 1 base and J 9 bases, with 16 bases left between them. The CDR3 covers 16 residues. The CDR3 sequence: CASSQARSGVGSPLHF. CDR3 sequence (DNA): TGCGCCAGCAGCCAAGCAAGGTCCGGGGTTGGTTCACCCCTCCACTTT.

The chain carries TRBV9 and TRBJ1-1, with 11 bases matching TRBD1. CDR1 and CDR2 (germline): SGDLS, YYNGEE. The junction had 1 base not matched to a gene; V was cut back by 2 bases and J by 4 bases. CDR3 length: 14 residues. The CDR3 region is CASSVGQGVTEAFF. DNA for the CDR3: TGTGCCAGCAGCGTGGGACAGGGGGTCACTGAAGCTTTCTTT.

The rearrangement uses TRBV11-3 and TRBJ2-1; the D gene is possibly TRBD2 (7 bases). The length of the CDR3 is 15 residues. The V gene lost 2 bases and the J gene lost 2 bases, with 10 bases spanning the gap. Germline CDR1 and CDR2: SGHNT and YENEEA. This CDR3 reads CASSLMGGPYNEQFF. The CDR3, as DNA: TGTGCCAGCAGCTTAATGGGGGGGCCCTACAATGAGCAGTTCTTC.